The clone carrying this TCR beta chain was seen a handful of times. 60 Vbeta and 13 Jbeta primers were used in PCR. Using immunoSEQ multiplex PCR, the repertoire was profiled, and TCRdb retains in-frame clones only, with some absent. Here the sample spans roughly 190,000 clones, about four fifths being singletons. Germline lookup yields CDR1 PRHDT and CDR2 FYEKMQ (reference sequence). The CDR3 totals 16 residues. V was trimmed by 4 bases and J by 4 bases, leaving 17 bases between them. This entry belongs to a study of cytomegalovirus exposure and HLA in healthy donors. The clonotype comes from a girl aged 5-17 years in good health and CMV-seropositive. Sequencing was done on a sample of PBMCs. The V gene is TRBV13, the J gene TRBJ2-1, with a weak D call TRBD1 (6 bases). The CDR3 reads CASSWVSRDIYNEQFF. CDR3 bases: TGTGCCAGCAGCTGGGTATCCCGGGACATTTACAATGAGCAGTTCTTC.